At least ten counts were recorded for the clone carrying this T cell receptor (beta chain). Its antigen is not identified. This specimen comes from a study of Graves' ophthalmopathy and Graves' hyperthyroidism. CDR1 SNHLY and CDR2 FYNNEI come from the germline V gene. The CDR3 has 13 residues. The V gene lost 8 bases and the J gene lost 4 bases, with 12 bases spanning the gap. Findings and caveats of the study: Most thyroid-expanded clonotypes exceeding 0.001 frequency were also found in blood.

Beta-chain TCR CDR3 regions were amplified from RNA transcripts. The authors performed first-round RT-PCR with HTBI primers and then a second-round multiplex PCR. TCRdb redid the calling of the multiplex PCR reads with MiXCR, one entry per CDR3 protein. Of some 1.1 million distinct CDR3 sequences in the sample, roughly 35% were seen once. This TCR was recovered from an adult man with Graves' hyperthyroidism. V and J are TRBV2 and TRBJ1-5; tentatively, D is TRBD1 (6 bases). Sequencing was carried out using peripheral blood or thyroid tissue (not recorded which). The CDR3, as DNA: TGTGCCAGCCGGACAGCGGTAAATCAGCCCCAGCATTTT. Translating it yields CASRTAVNQPQHF.